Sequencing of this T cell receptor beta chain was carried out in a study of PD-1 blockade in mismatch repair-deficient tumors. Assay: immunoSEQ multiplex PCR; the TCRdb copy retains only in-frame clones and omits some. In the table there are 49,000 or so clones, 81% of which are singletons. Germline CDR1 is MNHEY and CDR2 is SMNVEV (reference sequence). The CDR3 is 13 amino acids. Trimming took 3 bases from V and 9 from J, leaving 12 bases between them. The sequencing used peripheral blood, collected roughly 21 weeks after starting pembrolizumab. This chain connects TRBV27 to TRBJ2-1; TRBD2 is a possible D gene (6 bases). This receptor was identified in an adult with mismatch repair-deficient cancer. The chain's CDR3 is CASSFGGSPEQFF. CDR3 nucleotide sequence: TGTGCCAGCAGTTTCGGGGGATCGCCTGAGCAGTTCTTC.